Each of the 31 T cell receptor beta chains below was sequenced from the same sample in a study of blood T cells in healthy people across ages. A second 7 to 11 cycle PCR used barcoded and J-beta primers. MiXCR was run by TCRdb on the 5' RACE reads, yielding one entry per CDR3 protein. The data contain about 580,000 distinct CDR3 sequences, 40% to 55% of them singletons. The sample was blood. The source of these receptors is a man at least 80 years old in good health.

This clonotype has at least ten counts. The chain employs TRBV6-5 and TRBJ2-7, with D perhaps TRBD1 (5 bases). Trimming left V 4 bases short and J 3 bases short, with 16 bases between. Looked up from germline, CDR1 is MNHEY and CDR2 is SVGAGI. The CDR3 spans 15 residues. CDR3 loop: CASSSAPDRGYEQYF. In DNA form, the CDR3 reads TGTGCCAGCAGTTCCGCACCCGACAGAGGCTACGAGCAGTACTTC.

V is TRBV7-2 and J is TRBJ2-1; TRBD1 matches at 7 bases. Losses at the gene ends were 2 bases for V and 12 bases for J; bases not matched to a gene: 4. CDR1 and CDR2 from the germline V gene are SGHTA and FQGNSA. This CDR3 comprises 12 residues. The CDR3 is CASSLIRGPQFF. The CDR3, as DNA: TGTGCCAGCAGCTTAATTAGGGGGCCGCAGTTCTTC.

The chain carries TRBV9 and TRBJ2-4, with TRBD1 as a possible D gene (6 bases). CDR1 and CDR2 (germline): SGDLS, YYNGEE. V lost 3 bases and J lost 5, with 12 bases in between. This CDR3 contains 14 residues. The CDR3, as DNA: TGTGCCAGCAGCGACCGGGACACCCAAAACATTCAGTACTTC. This sequence encodes CASSDRDTQNIQYF.

This clonotype has more than one count but fewer than ten. The chain couples TRBV9 to TRBJ2-3; D may correspond to TRBD1 or TRBD2 (5 bases each). From germline, CDR1 is SGDLS and CDR2 YYNGEE. Trimming took 6 bases from V and 2 from J, leaving 16 bases between them. This CDR3 comprises 15 residues. DNA for the CDR3: TGTGCCAGCACCGTTACCGGGACCAACACAGATACGCAGTATTTT. Its protein is CASTVTGTNTDTQYF. The full variable domain, rest sourced from reference TRBV9 and TRBJ2-3, is DSGVTQTPKHLITATGQRVTLRCSPRSGDLSVYWYQQSLDQGLQFLIQYYNGEERAKGNILERFSAQQFPDLHSELNLSSLELGDSALYFCASTVTGTNTDTQYFGPGTRLTVL.

This clonotype was seen a handful of times. CDR3: CASSSSPGSDTQYF. CDR3 DNA: TGTGCCAGCAGCAGCAGTCCCGGGTCTGATACGCAGTATTTT. This chain joins TRBV7-2 and TRBJ2-3; D unclear. The V end was cut by 5 bases, the J end by 6 bases, with 15 bases between. Germline CDR1 reads SGHTA; CDR2 reads FQGNSA. This CDR3 comprises 14 residues. Drawing the rest from reference TRBV7-2 and TRBJ2-3, the complete variable domain is GAGVSQSPSNKVTEKGKDVELRCDPISGHTALYWYRQSLGQGLEFLIYFQGNSAPDKSGLPSDRFSAERTGGSVSTLTIQRTQQEDSAVYLCASSSSPGSDTQYFGPGTRLTVL.

This clonotype was observed a single time. The V call is TRBV29-1, the J call TRBJ1-1, with 9 bases aligning to TRBD1. The CDR3 runs 14 residues. Germline V CDR1 and CDR2: SQVTM, ANQGSEA. V shed 5 bases, J shed 4 bases, and the junction held 8 bases outside the gene matches. This CDR3 reads CSVLPGTGRTEAFF. The CDR3 nucleotides are TGCAGCGTTCTCCCAGGGACAGGGCGCACTGAAGCTTTCTTT.

The gene calls are TRBV3-1 and TRBJ1-1; D is unresolved. From germline, CDR1 is LGHDT and CDR2 YNNKEL (reference sequence). The CDR3 is 12 residues long. V was clipped by 2 bases and J by 0 bases, with 1 base between them. CDR3 sequence reads: CASSQLNTEAFF. CDR3 sequence (DNA): TGTGCCAGCAGCCAATTGAACACTGAAGCTTTCTTT.

The rearrangement uses TRBV9 and TRBJ2-2, with 7 bases aligning to TRBD1. Germline CDR1 SGDLS, CDR2 YYNGEE. The CDR3 loop spans 15 amino acids. The trim removed 2 bases at V and 7 bases at J, leaving 8 bases unmatched. CDR3 amino acids: CASSVIGGGSGELFF. The CDR3 DNA follows: TGTGCCAGCAGCGTTATAGGGGGCGGAAGCGGGGAGCTGTTTTTT.

The V call is TRBV4-3, the J call TRBJ2-1; 11 bases align to TRBD2. From germline, CDR1 is LGHNA and CDR2 YSLEER. The junction had 8 bases not matched to a gene; V was cut back by 0 bases and J by 7 bases. The CDR3 extends over 17 amino acids. Here the CDR3 reads CASSQDWIAGGGNEQFF. DNA for the CDR3: TGCGCCAGCAGCCAAGATTGGATAGCGGGAGGGGGAAATGAGCAGTTCTTC.

V gene TRBV29-1 combines with J gene TRBJ1-2, with 7 positions matching TRBD1. Trimming at V came to 3 bases and at J to 0 bases, leaving 4 bases not matched to a gene. The CDR3 is made up of 14 amino acids. Germline V lookup: CDR1 SQVTM, CDR2 ANQGSEA. The DNA of the CDR3 is TGCAGCGTTGATGTCGACAGGGCTAACTATGGCTACACCTTC. Amino acid sequence: CSVDVDRANYGYTF. The full variable domain, in which reference TRBV29-1 and TRBJ1-2 provide the parts outside the CDR3, is SAVISQKPSRDICQRGTSLTIQCQVDSQVTMMFWYRQQPGQSLTLIATANQGSEATYESGFVIDKFPISRPNLTFSTLTVSNMSPEDSSIYLCSVDVDRANYGYTFGSGTRLTVV.

This clonotype was observed a few times. This chain links TRBV10-3 with TRBJ2-5, with unresolved D. V was cut by 9 bases and J by 4 bases, with 15 bases left in between. The length of the CDR3 is 13 residues. CDR1 and CDR2 (germline): ENHRY, SYGVKD. CDR3 in DNA: TGTGCCATGGGCGCTTCGTGGGGAGAGACCCAGTACTTC. Protein sequence: CAMGASWGETQYF.

In its sample, this clonotype was seen a few times. This chain joins TRBV20-1 and TRBJ1-5; tentatively, D is TRBD1 (6 bases). Per the germline V gene, CDR1 is DFQATT and CDR2 is SNEGSKA (reference sequence). This CDR3 is built from 14 residues. The V end lost 1 base, the J end lost 3 bases, and 10 bases lay between the germline ends. CDR3 sequence: CSARAGQNNQPQHF. In DNA form, the CDR3 reads TGCAGTGCTAGAGCCGGACAGAACAATCAGCCCCAGCATTTT.

The chain uses TRBV2 and TRBJ2-2; no clear D. This CDR3 has 13 amino acids. V was pared by 6 bases and J by 4 bases, with 9 bases between. Germline-derived CDR1 and CDR2 are SNHLY and FYNNEI. CDR3 in DNA: TGTGCCAGCAGGGTGACCTTCACCGGGGAGCTGTTTTTT. The encoded protein is CASRVTFTGELFF.

The gene calls are TRBV7-2 and TRBJ2-7, with D perhaps TRBD1 (6 bases). Germline V CDR1 and CDR2: SGHTA, FQGNSA. The germline V and J ends were trimmed by 5 bases and 6 bases, with 11 bases remaining between them. The CDR3 is 12 amino acids. The CDR3 protein is CASSATGSEQYF. CDR3 nucleotide sequence: TGTGCCAGCAGCGCTACAGGGTCCGAGCAGTACTTC.

This rearrangement joins TRBV29-1 to TRBJ1-5; tentative D call: TRBD1 (6 bases). Germline V CDR1 and CDR2: SQVTM, ANQGSEA. V gave up 4 bases and J gave up 7 bases, with 14 bases separating them. The CDR3 has 13 residues. In DNA, the CDR3 is TGCAGCGTTGGGGTACAGGGAGGGCAGCCCCAGCATTTT. Protein sequence: CSVGVQGGQPQHF. Using reference TRBV29-1 and TRBJ1-5 for the parts outside the CDR3, the full variable domain is SAVISQKPSRDICQRGTSLTIQCQVDSQVTMMFWYRQQPGQSLTLIATANQGSEATYESGFVIDKFPISRPNLTFSTLTVSNMSPEDSSIYLCSVGVQGGQPQHFGDGTRLSIL.

This sequence joins TRBV24-1 and TRBJ2-3; possible D gene TRBD1, 6 bases. This CDR3 is 16 amino acids long. The germline gives CDR1 KGHDR, CDR2 SFDVKD. V dropped 5 bases and J dropped 3 bases, with 17 bases sitting between them. The chain's CDR3 is CATSASTGIGTDTQYF. The CDR3, as DNA: TGTGCCACCAGTGCCTCCACAGGGATCGGAACAGATACGCAGTATTTT.

This clonotype turned up a few times. This chain connects TRBV4-2 to TRBJ2-7; no definite D call. The CDR3 has 15 amino acids. The germline V and J ends were trimmed by 2 bases and 2 bases, with 13 bases remaining between them. Looked up from germline, CDR1 is LGHNA and CDR2 is YNFKEQ. The CDR3 reads CASSQNHDGPYEQYF. CDR3 in DNA: TGTGCCAGCAGCCAAAATCATGACGGACCCTACGAGCAGTACTTC.

Concerning this clonotype itself: An end of the junction differs from the germline gene, which may be a read error. The DNA of the CDR3 is TGCGCCAGCAGCCAAGGAGGCGGGCTAGCGGCTTACAATGGGCAGTTCTTC. It yields the protein CASSQGGGLAAYNGQFF. The genes are TRBV4-1 and TRBJ2-1, with 7 positions matching TRBD2. Germline V gene lookup returns CDR1 MGHRA and CDR2 YSYEKL. This CDR3 region has 17 residues.

This chain joins TRBV7-2 and TRBJ2-1, with 10 bases fitting TRBD2. The CDR3 runs 15 residues. With V trimmed by 5 bases and J by 4 bases, 5 bases remained unmatched. The germline gives CDR1 SGHTA, CDR2 FQGNSA. The CDR3 DNA reads as TGTGCCAGCAGCGTTAGCGGGGGGCCGTACAATGAGCAGTTCTTC. Translated, it gives CASSVSGGPYNEQFF.

This clonotype turned up a few times. The CDR3 region has the DNA TGCAGTGCTCTGACAGTTGCTACGCAGTATTTT. This encodes CSALTVATQYF. This chain links TRBV20-1 with TRBJ2-3; the D gene is possibly TRBD1 (5 bases). With 5 bases removed from V and 8 bases from J, the gap between germline ends came to 11 bases. The CDR3 is 11 residues long. Per germline, CDR1 DFQATT and CDR2 SNEGSKA (reference sequence).

This clonotype was found many times. The V gene is TRBV5-1, the J gene TRBJ2-2, with TRBD1 matching over 11 bases. Germline V CDR1 and CDR2: SGHRS, YFSETQ. V lost 2 bases, J lost 4 bases, and 1 base stayed unmatched. CDR3 length equals 15 residues. The CDR3 sequence: CASSFGTGGTGELFF. The CDR3 DNA follows: TGCGCCAGCAGCTTCGGGACAGGGGGCACCGGGGAGCTGTTTTTT.

V is TRBV7-9 and J is TRBJ1-1, with D maybe TRBD1 (5 bases). This CDR3 is built from 11 residues. Trimming pared 1 base from V and 10 bases from J, leaving 7 bases between. The germline CDR1 and CDR2 sequences are SEHNR and FQNEAQ (reference sequence). CDR3 DNA: TGTGCCAGCAGCTTAGGGGGGGGAGCTTTCTTT. Translation gives CASSLGGGAFF.

The table lists this clonotype with a few counts. V is TRBV6-6 and J is TRBJ2-3; 10 bases agree with TRBD1. This CDR3 has 16 amino acids. Looked up from germline, CDR1 is MNHNY and CDR2 is SVGAGI (reference sequence). The trim removed 2 bases at V and 8 bases at J, leaving 10 bases unmatched. CDR3 DNA sequence: TGTGCCAGCAGTTACCCGCGACAGGGGGCGGGAGGTACGCAGTATTTT. Protein: CASSYPRQGAGGTQYF.

The rearrangement joins TRBV10-2 to TRBJ2-3; possibly TRBD2 for D (7 bases). Trimming removed 10 bases at V and 2 bases at J, with 19 bases between. There are 15 residues in the CDR3. Germline values: CDR1 WSHSY, CDR2 SAAADI. CDR3 region: CATLGGGRITDTQYF. The CDR3 nucleotides read TGCGCCACCCTAGGGGGGGGGCGGATCACAGATACGCAGTATTTT.

The rearrangement uses TRBV10-1 and TRBJ2-7; 7 positions match TRBD1. The junction had 2 bases not matched to a gene; V was cut back by 0 bases and J by 6 bases. Looked up from germline, CDR1 is WNHNN and CDR2 is SYGVQD (reference sequence). The CDR3 sequence is 13 residues long. The DNA for the CDR3 is TGCGCCAGCAGTGAGTCGGACAGGCGCGAGCAGTACTTC. It encodes CASSESDRREQYF.

This chain uses TRBV18 with TRBJ2-7; D is undetermined. The J call could be wrong; TRBJ2-5 is a better fit for the DNA end. The CDR3 loop spans 14 amino acids. Germline V gene sequence: CDR1 KGHSH, CDR2 LQKENI. The CDR3 loop reads CASSPPDDWETQYF. DNA for the CDR3: TGTGCCAGCTCACCACCGGACGACTGGGAGACCCAGTACTTC.

This clonotype was picked up a small number of times. This sequence joins TRBV25-1 and TRBJ2-1; TRBD2 agrees at 8 bases. V lost 1 base, J lost 0 bases, and 2 bases stayed unmatched. From germline, CDR1 is MGHDK and CDR2 SYGVNS. The CDR3 length is 16 residues. The CDR3 sequence is CASSESGGGSYNEQFF. The CDR3 nucleotides read TGTGCCAGCAGTGAATCGGGAGGGGGCTCCTACAATGAGCAGTTCTTC. Complete variable domain (other parts from reference TRBV25-1 and TRBJ2-1): EADIYQTPRYLVIGTGKKITLECSQTMGHDKMYWYQQDPGMELHLIHYSYGVNSTEKGDLSSESTVSRIRTEHFPLTLESARPSHTSQYLCASSESGGGSYNEQFFGPGTRLTVL.

To note about this clonotype: Relative to the germline gene, one junction end is altered; a read error may explain this. The chain is built from TRBV28 and TRBJ1-5; D not certain. The CDR3 length is 14 residues. The germline V gene has CDR1 MDHEN and CDR2 SYDVKM. DNA of the CDR3: TGCGCCAGCAGGTCCGTGTTGTTCGGTCAGCCCCAGCATTTT. It is translated as CASRSVLFGQPQHF.

The V call is TRBV6-2 or TRBV6-3, the J call TRBJ2-3; 8 nucleotides line up with TRBD1. V lost 7 bases to trimming and J lost 1 base; unmatched junction nucleotides: 4. The CDR3 contains 14 residues. Germline loops: CDR1 MNHEY, CDR2 SVGEGT. The CDR3 DNA is TGTGCCAGCAATAGGGACAGGCGCACAGATACGCAGTATTTT. Amino acid sequence: CASNRDRRTDTQYF.

Only a few counts were recorded for this clonotype. The V call is TRBV6-6, the J call TRBJ1-5, with D unresolved. The germline V gene has CDR1 MNHNY and CDR2 SVGAGI (reference sequence). The CDR3 covers 14 residues. V gave up 2 bases and J gave up 1 base, with 6 bases separating them. The CDR3 bases are TGTGCCAGCAGTTACGGAAGGAGCAATCAGCCCCAGCATTTT. Amino acid sequence: CASSYGRSNQPQHF.

The chain employs TRBV7-8 and TRBJ2-3; 9 nucleotides align to TRBD2. V was clipped by 5 bases and J by 3 bases; unmatched bases: 9. The CDR3 contains 16 residues. The germline V gene has CDR1 SGHVS and CDR2 FQNEAQ. CDR3 protein: CASSPFLSGGTDTQYF. The CDR3 region has the DNA TGTGCCAGCAGCCCGTTCCTTAGCGGGGGAACAGATACGCAGTATTTT.